This TCR beta chain came from a study of response to subunit inactivated influenza vaccine. This clonotype has only a few counts. Germline CDR1 and CDR2: ENHRY and SYGVKD. The CDR3 spans 13 residues. Trimming took 0 bases from V and 5 from J, leaving 6 bases between them. From the RT-PCR reads, TCRdb called clonotypes with MiXCR, one entry per CDR3 protein. Of hundreds of thousands of distinct CDR3 sequences detected, approximately 14% appear once; the ten largest clones hold around 10%. V gene TRBV10-3 combines with J gene TRBJ2-3; D not certain. The TCR comes from a man aged 45 to 65 who received an inactivated influenza vaccine. The sample in question was PBMCs from blood, obtained 12 days after vaccination. The CDR3 reads CAISESTGDTQYF. The CDR3 bases are TGTGCCATCAGTGAGTCGACCGGAGATACGCAGTATTTT.